The present T cell receptor (beta chain) was sequenced within a study of siplizumab effects on memory and regulatory T cells. V trimming: 2 bases; J trimming: 2 bases; junction bases outside the gene matches: 6. Germline lookup yields CDR1 SGHTA and CDR2 FQGNSA. The CDR3 runs 16 residues. Using immunoSEQ multiplex PCR, the repertoire was profiled, and TCRdb retains in-frame clones only, with some absent. The repertoire includes about 46,000 clones, about 93% of them detected once, and under 20% sits in the top ten. With regard to this clone: Its antigen is not identified.

Overall study findings and caveats: The authors could not assign a naive or memory phenotype to roughly 75-97% of proliferating CD4+ or CD8+ clones.

Sequencing was carried out using CD8+ T cells sorted from blood. The V and J genes are TRBV7-2 and TRBJ2-7; 10 bases are a match to TRBD1. This TCR came from a human donor in good health. The chain's CDR3 is CASSLPGTGEPYEQYF. The CDR3 DNA reads TGTGCCAGCAGCTTACCCGGGACAGGGGAACCCTACGAGCAGTACTTC.